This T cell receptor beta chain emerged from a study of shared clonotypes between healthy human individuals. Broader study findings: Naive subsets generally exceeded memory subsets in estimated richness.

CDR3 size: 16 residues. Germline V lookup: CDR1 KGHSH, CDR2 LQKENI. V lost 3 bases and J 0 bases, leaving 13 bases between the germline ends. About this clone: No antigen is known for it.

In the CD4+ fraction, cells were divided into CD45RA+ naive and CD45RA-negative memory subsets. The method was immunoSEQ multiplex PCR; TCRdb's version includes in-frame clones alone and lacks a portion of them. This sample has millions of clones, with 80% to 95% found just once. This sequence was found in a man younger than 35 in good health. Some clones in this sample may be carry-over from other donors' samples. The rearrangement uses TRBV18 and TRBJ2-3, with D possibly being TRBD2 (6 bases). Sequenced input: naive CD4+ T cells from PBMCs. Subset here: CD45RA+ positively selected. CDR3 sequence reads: CASSPFSGSSTDTQYF. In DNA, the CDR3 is TGTGCCAGCTCACCCTTCTCCGGGAGTAGCACAGATACGCAGTATTTT.